Listed below are T cell receptor beta chains from one sample, sequenced in a study of blood T cells in healthy people across ages. TCRdb independently ran MiXCR on the 5' RACE reads; one entry per CDR3 protein. This table holds 1.5 million to 2 million distinct CDR3 sequences, approximately 40% found once. Sample: blood. The receptors stem from a human donor in good health. CDR3s include the opening cysteine and the closing phenylalanine or tryptophan. The order of the fields is V gene, D gene, J gene, clone size, CDR3 DNA, CDR3 protein. A D gene is named only where the DNA matches it firmly. Not every row has a clone size; where given, it reads once, few, many or a size class.

TRBV29-1,TRBD2,TRBJ2-3,NA,TGCAGCGTAGGCGGGGGGGCGAGCACAGATACGCAGTATTTT,CSVGGGASTDTQYF
TRBV6-2/TRBV6-3,TRBD1,TRBJ2-1,NA,TGTGCCAGCAGTTACTACGGACAGGACGTCCTGTTGAGCTCCTACAATGAGCAGTTCTTC,CASSYYGQDVLLSSYNEQFF
TRBV5-1,TRBD2,TRBJ2-1,NA,TGCGCCAGCAGCCCTTTAGCGGGGTCCTCCTACGACAGCTCCTACAATGAGCAGTTCTTC,CASSPLAGSSYDSSYNEQFF
TRBV7-9,NA,TRBJ2-3,few,TGTGCCAGCAGCTTCAGACTAGGAGGTGAAGACACGCAGTATTTT,CASSFRLGGEDTQYF
TRBV13,NA,TRBJ2-3,few,TGTGCCAGCAGCTTAGGTCCCCCTCAAGGCACAGATACGCAGTATTTT,CASSLGPPQGTDTQYF
TRBV7-2,NA,TRBJ2-7,NA,TGTGCCAGCAGCCCGAGTTCTCTGAGGAGCTCCTACGAGCAGTACTTC,CASSPSSLRSSYEQYF
TRBV18,TRBD1,TRBJ1-5,few,TGTGCCAGCTCGCCGGACAGGGGAAAGCCCCAGCATTTT,CASSPDRGKPQHF
TRBV27,TRBD1,TRBJ1-6,few,TGTGCCAGCAGTTTATACCCGAGACAGGGGGGGAATTCACCCCTCCACTTT,CASSLYPRQGGNSPLHF
TRBV7-2,NA,TRBJ2-3,few,TGTGCCAGCACCCTAAAGGGAGATACGCAGTATTTT,CASTLKGDTQYF
TRBV12-5,TRBD2,TRBJ2-2,NA,TGTGCTAGTGGCAGGACTAGCGGGGACGGGGAGCTGTTTTTT,CASGRTSGDGELFF
TRBV5-6,NA,TRBJ2-7,NA,TGTGCCAGCAGCTTGGGACAGTTAGGATACTACGAGCAGTACTTC,CASSLGQLGYYEQYF
TRBV7-9,TRBD2,TRBJ2-1,few,TGTGCCAGCAGCGCAGACGAATTGGGACTAGACGATGAGCAGTTCTTC,CASSADELGLDDEQFF
TRBV4-3,TRBD2,TRBJ2-1,few,TGCGCCAGCAGCTCCCGGCTAGCGGGGACTAATGAGCAGTTCTTC,CASSSRLAGTNEQFF
TRBV4-1,NA,TRBJ2-3,NA,TGCGCCAGCAGCCACAAGGTGAGCACAGATACGCAGTATTTT,CASSHKVSTDTQYF
TRBV10-3,NA,TRBJ1-1,NA,TGTGCCATCAGTGAGTCGGTGGGCAGAGAAGCTTTCTTT,CAISESVGREAFF
TRBV7-9,NA,TRBJ2-3,NA,TGTGCCAGCAGCTTAGGGACTTTCTCTAGCACAGATACGCAGTATTTT,CASSLGTFSSTDTQYF
TRBV20-1,TRBD2,TRBJ2-1,NA,TGCAGTGCTAGGACTAGCGGGGGGGCCCCCTCCTACAATGAGCAGTTCTTC,CSARTSGGAPSYNEQFF
TRBV20-1,TRBD1,TRBJ1-5,many,TGCAGTGCTAGAGGGACAGGGGATATTCAGCCCCAGCATTTT,CSARGTGDIQPQHF
TRBV12-3/TRBV12-4,TRBD1,TRBJ1-6,once,TGTGCCAGCAGTGACAGGGAGGGTTCACCCCTCCACTTT,CASSDREGSPLHF
TRBV12-3/TRBV12-4,NA,TRBJ2-1,NA,TGTGCCAGCAGTCCCCCCCCCGGGCGAGAGCAGTTCTTC,CASSPPPGREQFF
TRBV7-9,NA,TRBJ2-3,NA,TGTGCCAGCAGCTTAGGCCCCCCGGGGGTTCGGGCAGATACGCAGTATTTT,CASSLGPPGVRADTQYF
TRBV4-1,NA,TRBJ2-5,NA,TGCGCCAGCAGCCAAGGTTGGGGACGGGCTAATCAAGAGACCCAGTACTTC,CASSQGWGRANQETQYF
TRBV27,NA,TRBJ2-6,few,TGTGCCAGCAGTTTAATCTTTGGGAGTGGGGTCAACGTCCTGACTTTC,CASSLIFGSGVNVLTF
TRBV6-5,NA,TRBJ2-1,few,TGTGCCAGCAGTTACTCGATGGCGGGCGAGCAGTTCTTC,CASSYSMAGEQFF
TRBV13,TRBD1,TRBJ1-6,NA,TGTGCCAGCAGCTTAACCGGGACAGGGGGCTATTCACCCCTCCACTTT,CASSLTGTGGYSPLHF
TRBV7-9,TRBD1,TRBJ1-4,few,TGTGCCAGCAGCTGGGACAGGGAAAATGAAAAACTGTTTTTT,CASSWDRENEKLFF
TRBV4-3,NA,TRBJ2-5,NA,TGCGCCAGCAGCCAAGAGATAGTGGGTGCTGAGACCGTGGCGGGAGAGACCCAGTACTTC,CASSQEIVGAETVAGETQYF
TRBV10-3,NA,TRBJ1-5,NA,TGTGCCATCGGTGGGGGGGCGAATCAGCCCCAGCATTTT,CAIGGGANQPQHF
TRBV7-8,NA,TRBJ2-2,NA,TGTGCCAGCAATAAGGAGCGGGTAGACACCGGGGAGCTGTTTTTT,CASNKERVDTGELFF
TRBV6-5,NA,TRBJ1-4,NA,TGTGCCAGCAGTTACCGGCGACCCGCAACTAATGAAAAACTGTTTTTT,CASSYRRPATNEKLFF
TRBV7-2,NA,TRBJ1-5,NA,TGTGCCAGCAGCTTCGGAGGGAGTGAGCCCCAGCATTTT,CASSFGGSEPQHF
TRBV6-2/TRBV6-3,NA,TRBJ2-5,NA,TGTGCCAGCAGTTATTCGTTGGCCCAGGAGACCCAGTACTTC,CASSYSLAQETQYF
TRBV19,NA,TRBJ2-7,few,TGTGCCAGTAGTATGAGACTCTCTTACGAGCAGTACTTC,CASSMRLSYEQYF
TRBV4-1,NA,TRBJ2-7,NA,TGCGCCAGCAGCCAGACTCGTTTCTACGAGCAGTACTTC,CASSQTRFYEQYF
TRBV7-2,NA,TRBJ2-4,NA,TGTGCCAGCAGCTTAGACAGGAGTTTGGCCAAAAACATTCAGTACTTC,CASSLDRSLAKNIQYF
TRBV5-1,NA,TRBJ2-5,NA,TGCGCCAGCAGCTTGGCCGGGACGAGTGAGACCCAGTACTTC,CASSLAGTSETQYF
TRBV6-8,TRBD2,TRBJ2-1,NA,TGTGCCAGCAGTTACTCGATGATCACTATATGGTTAGCGGGGGGGATGAATGAGCAGTTCTTC,CASSYSMITIWLAGGMNEQFF
TRBV5-6,NA,TRBJ2-3,NA,TGTGCCAGCAGCTGGGGACAAATCACAGATACGCAGTATTTT,CASSWGQITDTQYF
TRBV7-2,TRBD2,TRBJ2-1,NA,TGTGCCAGCAGCTTAGTTCTAGCGGGGGACGTTGAGCAGTTCTTC,CASSLVLAGDVEQFF
TRBV28,TRBD2,TRBJ2-1,NA,TGTGCCAGCAGTTTAGCGGGGGGGCACACTGAGCAGTTCTTC,CASSLAGGHTEQFF